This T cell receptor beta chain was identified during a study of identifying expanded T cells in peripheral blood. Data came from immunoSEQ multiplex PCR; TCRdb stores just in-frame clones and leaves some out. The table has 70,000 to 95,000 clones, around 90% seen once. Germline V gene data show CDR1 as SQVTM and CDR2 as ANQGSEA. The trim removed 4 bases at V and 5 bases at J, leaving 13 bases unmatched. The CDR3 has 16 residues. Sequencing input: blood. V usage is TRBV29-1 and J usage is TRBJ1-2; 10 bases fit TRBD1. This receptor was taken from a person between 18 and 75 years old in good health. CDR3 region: CSVVGTGEKHQYGYTF. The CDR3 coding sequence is TGCAGCGTTGTGGGGACAGGGGAGAAGCATCAGTATGGCTACACCTTC.